A selection of T cell receptor beta chains follows, all from one sample in a study of cytotoxic CD8 clonotypes in ibrutinib-treated CLL. Data came from immunoSEQ multiplex PCR; TCRdb stores just in-frame clones and leaves some out. The table lists under 150,000 clones, under 90% of them singletons. Here the sequenced sample was PBMCs, taken after 24 months of ibrutinib treatment. The origin of the receptors is a human donor with chronic lymphocytic leukemia. CDR3s include the opening cysteine and the closing phenylalanine or tryptophan. D genes are given only for firm matches. Expanded clones are given a class, and other clones once, few, many or no size at all.

V gene	J gene	clone size	D gene	CDR3 protein	CDR3 DNA
TRBV2	TRBJ1-1	once	-	CARRGVNTEAFF	TGTGCCCGCCGCGGGGTGAACACTGAAGCTTTCTTT
TRBV29-1	TRBJ1-5	once	-	CSVGSGSNQPQHF	TGCAGCGTTGGCTCAGGGAGCAATCAGCCCCAGCATTTT
TRBV29-1	TRBJ2-1	-	-	CSEQVYNEQFF	TGCAGCGAACAGGTATACAATGAGCAGTTCTTC
TRBV28	TRBJ1-5	-	-	CASSPNHSNQPQHF	TGTGCCAGCAGCCCTAACCATAGCAATCAGCCCCAGCATTTT
TRBV11-1	TRBJ1-4	-	-	CASSSPSATNEKLFF	TGTGCCAGCAGCTCCCCCAGCGCAACTAATGAAAAACTGTTTTTT
TRBV28	TRBJ1-2	few	-	CASGTPVYGYTF	TGTGCCAGCGGGACGCCGGTTTATGGCTACACCTTC
TRBV9	TRBJ2-7	-	TRBD1	CASRGDSTEQYF	TGTGCCAGCAGGGGGGACAGTACCGAGCAGTACTTC
TRBV28	TRBJ1-3	-	-	CASSSLPGSSGNTIYF	TGTGCCAGCAGTTCGCTCCCGGGGAGCTCTGGAAACACCATATATTTT
TRBV5-6	TRBJ1-2	-	-	CASSLIMEMPGGYTF	TGTGCCAGCAGCTTGATAATGGAGATGCCAGGAGGCTACACCTTC
TRBV10-3	TRBJ2-3	-	-	CAISESGRTGTDTQYF	TGTGCCATCAGTGAGTCGGGCAGGACGGGCACAGATACGCAGTATTTT
TRBV7-2	TRBJ1-3	once	-	CASSLGGGGNTIYF	TGTGCCAGCAGCCTTGGAGGGGGTGGAAACACCATATATTTT
TRBV9	TRBJ1-2	-	-	CASSAGGGYGYTF	TGTGCCAGCAGCGCGGGGGGAGGCTATGGCTACACCTTC
TRBV19	TRBJ2-7	once	TRBD2	CASSMSSGGAYEQYF	TGTGCCAGTAGTATGAGTAGCGGGGGGGCCTACGAGCAGTACTTC
TRBV9	TRBJ2-1	-	TRBD2	CASSVAGGLENEQFF	TGTGCCAGCAGCGTAGCGGGGGGGCTTGAAAATGAGCAGTTCTTC
TRBV18	TRBJ2-5	few	TRBD2	CASTGSSGGETQYF	TGTGCCAGCACCGGGTCTAGCGGGGGAGAGACCCAGTACTTC
TRBV5-1	TRBJ1-4	-	TRBD1	CASSLGAVGTGGGVDEKLFF	TGCGCCAGCAGCTTGGGCGCCGTCGGGACAGGGGGCGGTGTGGATGAAAAACTGTTTTTT
TRBV12-5	TRBJ2-3	-	TRBD1	CASGPGQGVGDTQYF	TGTGCTAGTGGCCCGGGACAGGGTGTGGGAGATACGCAGTATTTT
TRBV6-5	TRBJ1-3	once	-	CASSYRGGDSGNTIYF	TGTGCCAGCAGTTATCGTGGGGGCGACTCTGGAAACACCATATATTTT
TRBV5-1	TRBJ1-6	-	TRBD1	CASSSRPGTGSYNSPLHF	TGCGCCAGCAGCTCGCGGCCCGGGACAGGTAGCTATAATTCACCCCTCCACTTT
TRBV14	TRBJ2-2	-	TRBD1	CASSPGTGTTGELFF	TGTGCCAGCAGCCCCGGGACAGGGACGACCGGGGAGCTGTTTTTT
TRBV10-1	TRBJ1-2	-	-	CASSDTHYGYTF	TGCGCCAGCAGTGATACCCACTATGGCTACACCTTC
TRBV19	TRBJ1-3	-	TRBD1	CASSIPGGGNTIYF	TGTGCCAGTAGTATACCAGGGGGAGGAAACACCATATATTTT
TRBV5-4	TRBJ1-6	-	-	CASSLAWGNSPLHF	TGTGCCAGCAGCTTGGCCTGGGGTAATTCACCCCTCCACTTT
TRBV18	TRBJ2-2	few	-	CASSPQDPGELFF	TGTGCCAGCTCACCACAAGACCCCGGGGAGCTGTTTTTT
TRBV18	TRBJ2-2	-	-	CASSPSPSEAGELFF	TGTGCCAGCTCACCATCCCCTAGCGAAGCCGGGGAGCTGTTTTTT
TRBV15	TRBJ2-7	-	-	CATSRETGFEQYF	TGTGCCACCAGCAGAGAAACAGGGTTTGAGCAGTACTTC